The source of this T cell receptor beta chain is a study of CD8 T cells in Susac syndrome. Random hexamers were used to reverse transcribe 0.5 to 1 ug of RNA. Amplification of the TCR beta CDR3 was carried out by immunoSEQ multiplex PCR, which spanned a total of 54 Vbeta and 13 Jbeta segments. TCRdb reprocessed the immunoSEQ multiplex PCR reads via MiXCR and lists one record per CDR3 protein. The data show fewer than 200,000 distinct CDR3 sequences, under 95% seen once. The CDR3 runs to 15 residues. Germline values: CDR1 MDHEN, CDR2 SYDVKM. The V end was cut by 2 bases, the J end by 3 bases, with 8 bases between. Healthy donors served as age- and sex-matched controls.

The origin of this receptor is a human donor in good health. Sequencing used CD4+ T cells from PBMCs. The chain recombines TRBV28 with TRBJ2-6; tentatively, D is TRBD2 (5 bases). DNA for the CDR3: TGTGCCAGCAGTTTAACCGGGGTTGGGGCCAACGTCCTGACTTTC. Translation gives CASSLTGVGANVLTF.